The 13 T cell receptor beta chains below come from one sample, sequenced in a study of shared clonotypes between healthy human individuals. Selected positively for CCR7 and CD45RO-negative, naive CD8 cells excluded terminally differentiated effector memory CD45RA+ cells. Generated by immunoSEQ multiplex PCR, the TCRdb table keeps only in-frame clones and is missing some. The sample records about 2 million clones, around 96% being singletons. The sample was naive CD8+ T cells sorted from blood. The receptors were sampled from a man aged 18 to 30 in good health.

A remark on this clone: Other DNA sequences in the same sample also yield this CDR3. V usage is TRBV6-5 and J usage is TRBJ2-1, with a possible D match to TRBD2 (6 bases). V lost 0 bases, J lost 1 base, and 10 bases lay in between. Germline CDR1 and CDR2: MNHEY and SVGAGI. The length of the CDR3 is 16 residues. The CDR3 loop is CASSYSWGESYNEQFF. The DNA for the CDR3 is TGTGCCAGCAGTTACTCCTGGGGGGAATCCTACAATGAGCAGTTCTTC.

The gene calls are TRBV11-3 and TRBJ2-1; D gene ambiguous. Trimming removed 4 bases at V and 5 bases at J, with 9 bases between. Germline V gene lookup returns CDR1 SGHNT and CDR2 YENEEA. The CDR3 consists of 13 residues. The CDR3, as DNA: TGTGCCAGCAGCTCCAGCACGAACAATGAGCAGTTCTTC. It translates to CASSSSTNNEQFF.

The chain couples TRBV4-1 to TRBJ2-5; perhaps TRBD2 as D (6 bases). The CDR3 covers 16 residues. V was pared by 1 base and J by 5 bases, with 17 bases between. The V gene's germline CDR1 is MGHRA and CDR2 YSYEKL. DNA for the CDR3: TGCGCCAGCAGCCAAGTTGTAGCCGGGGGACGGGAGACCCAGTACTTC. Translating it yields CASSQVVAGGRETQYF.

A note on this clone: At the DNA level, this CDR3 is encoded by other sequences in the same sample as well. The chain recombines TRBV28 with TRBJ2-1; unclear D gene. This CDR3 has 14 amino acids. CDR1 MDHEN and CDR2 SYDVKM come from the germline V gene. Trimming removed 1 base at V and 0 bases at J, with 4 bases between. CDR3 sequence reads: CASSLYSSYNEQFF. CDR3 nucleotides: TGTGCCAGCAGTTTATACAGCTCCTACAATGAGCAGTTCTTC.

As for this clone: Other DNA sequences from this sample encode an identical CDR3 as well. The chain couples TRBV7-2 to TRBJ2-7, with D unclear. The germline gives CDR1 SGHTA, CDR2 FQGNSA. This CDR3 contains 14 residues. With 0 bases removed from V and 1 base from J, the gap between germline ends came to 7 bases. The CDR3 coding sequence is TGTGCCAGCAGCTTAGCGGGCTTATCCTACGAGCAGTACTTC. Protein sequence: CASSLAGLSYEQYF.

CDR3 nucleotide sequence: TGTGCCAGCAGTGAAGCGCCCTTTGGGAGCGGCTTTTTAGTGGAGTACTTC. Translation: CASSEAPFGSGFLVEYF. The chain joins TRBV2 to TRBJ2-7, with a weak D call TRBD2 (5 bases). Trimming stripped 0 bases from V and 11 bases from J, with 26 bases between. Germline-derived CDR1 and CDR2 are SNHLY and FYNNEI. The CDR3 has 17 residues.

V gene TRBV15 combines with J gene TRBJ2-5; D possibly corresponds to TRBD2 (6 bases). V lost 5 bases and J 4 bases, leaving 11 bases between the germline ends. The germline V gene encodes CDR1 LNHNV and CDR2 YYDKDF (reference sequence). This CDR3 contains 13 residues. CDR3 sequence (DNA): TGTGCCACCAGCCCCGCCGGGGGAGAGACCCAGTACTTC. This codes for CATSPAGGETQYF. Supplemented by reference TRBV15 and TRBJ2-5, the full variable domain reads DAMVIQNPRYQVTQFGKPVTLSCSQTLNHNVMYWYQQKSSQAPKLLFHYYDKDFNNEADTPDNFQSRRPNTSFCFLDIRSPGLGDTAMYLCATSPAGGETQYFGPGTRLLVL.

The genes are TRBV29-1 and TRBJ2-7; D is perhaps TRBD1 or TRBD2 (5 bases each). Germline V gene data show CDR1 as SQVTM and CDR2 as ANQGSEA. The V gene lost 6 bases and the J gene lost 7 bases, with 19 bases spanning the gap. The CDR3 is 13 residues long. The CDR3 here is CSVLDSPYVEQYF. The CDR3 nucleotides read TGCAGCGTACTAGACAGTCCCTACGTGGAGCAGTACTTC.

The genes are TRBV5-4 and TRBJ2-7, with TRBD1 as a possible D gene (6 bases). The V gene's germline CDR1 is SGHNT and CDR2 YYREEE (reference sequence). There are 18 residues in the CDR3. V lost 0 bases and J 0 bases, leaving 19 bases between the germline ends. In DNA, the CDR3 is TGTGCCAGCAGCTTGGCGGGGCCCGGGACACTGAGCTCCTACGAGCAGTACTTC. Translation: CASSLAGPGTLSSYEQYF.

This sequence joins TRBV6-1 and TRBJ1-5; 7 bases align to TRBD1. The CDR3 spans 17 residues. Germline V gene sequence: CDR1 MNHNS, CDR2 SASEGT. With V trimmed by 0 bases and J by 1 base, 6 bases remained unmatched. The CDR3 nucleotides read TGTGCCAGCAGTGAAGCGCGACAGGGAGGGAGCAATCAGCCCCAGCATTTT. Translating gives CASSEARQGGSNQPQHF.

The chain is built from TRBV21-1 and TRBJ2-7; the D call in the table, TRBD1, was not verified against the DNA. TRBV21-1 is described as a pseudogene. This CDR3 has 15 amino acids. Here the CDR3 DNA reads TGTGCCAGCAGCACCTGGACAGGGGTGACCTACGAGCAGTACTTC. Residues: CASSTWTGVTYEQYF.

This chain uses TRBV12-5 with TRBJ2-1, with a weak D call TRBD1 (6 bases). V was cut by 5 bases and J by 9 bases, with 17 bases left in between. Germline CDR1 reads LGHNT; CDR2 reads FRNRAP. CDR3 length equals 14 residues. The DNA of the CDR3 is TGTGCTAGTGGTCCTGGACAGTTAGTCGGTGAGCAGTTCTTC. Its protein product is CASGPGQLVGEQFF.

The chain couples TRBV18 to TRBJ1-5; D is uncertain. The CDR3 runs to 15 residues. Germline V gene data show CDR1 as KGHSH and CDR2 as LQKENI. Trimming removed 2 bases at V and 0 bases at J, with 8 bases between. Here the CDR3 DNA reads TGTGCCAGCTCACCAAGTGGATATAGCAATCAGCCCCAGCATTTT. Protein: CASSPSGYSNQPQHF.